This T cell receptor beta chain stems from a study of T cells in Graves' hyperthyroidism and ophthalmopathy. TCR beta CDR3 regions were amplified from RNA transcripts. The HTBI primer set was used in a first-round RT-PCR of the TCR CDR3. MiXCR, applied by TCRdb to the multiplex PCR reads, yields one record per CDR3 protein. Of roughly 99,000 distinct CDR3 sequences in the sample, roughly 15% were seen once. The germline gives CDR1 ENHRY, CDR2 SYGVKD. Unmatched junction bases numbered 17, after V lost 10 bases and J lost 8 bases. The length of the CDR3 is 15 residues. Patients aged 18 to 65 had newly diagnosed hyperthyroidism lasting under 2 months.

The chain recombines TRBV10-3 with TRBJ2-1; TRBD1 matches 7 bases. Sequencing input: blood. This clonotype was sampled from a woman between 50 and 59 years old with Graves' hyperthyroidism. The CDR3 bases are TGTGCCACCCTGGGGGCGAACAGGGGCGGAGATGAGCAGTTCTTC. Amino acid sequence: CATLGANRGGDEQFF.